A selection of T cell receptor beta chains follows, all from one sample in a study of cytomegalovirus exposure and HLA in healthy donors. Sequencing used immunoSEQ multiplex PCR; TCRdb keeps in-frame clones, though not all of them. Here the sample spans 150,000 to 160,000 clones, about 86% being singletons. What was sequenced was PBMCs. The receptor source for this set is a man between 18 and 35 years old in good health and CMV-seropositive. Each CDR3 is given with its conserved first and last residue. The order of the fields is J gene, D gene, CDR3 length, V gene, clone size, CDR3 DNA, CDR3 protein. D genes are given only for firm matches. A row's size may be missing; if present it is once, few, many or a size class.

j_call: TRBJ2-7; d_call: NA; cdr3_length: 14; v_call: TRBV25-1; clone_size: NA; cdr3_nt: TGTGCCAGCAGTGATGATATGGGCCGGGGCGAGCAGTACTTC; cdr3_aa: CASSDDMGRGEQYF
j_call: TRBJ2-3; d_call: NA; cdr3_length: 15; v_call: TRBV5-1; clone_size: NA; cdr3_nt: TGCGCCAGCAGCCTTCGTGTCCTCGGGACAGATACGCAGTATTTT; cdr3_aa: CASSLRVLGTDTQYF
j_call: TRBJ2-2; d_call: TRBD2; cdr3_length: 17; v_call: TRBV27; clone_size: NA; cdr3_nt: TGTGCCAGCAGTCAGCGGGTGACTAGCGGGAGCGAGGGGGAGCTGTTTTTT; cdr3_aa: CASSQRVTSGSEGELFF
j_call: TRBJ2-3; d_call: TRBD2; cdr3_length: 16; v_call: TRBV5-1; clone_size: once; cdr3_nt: TGCGCCAGCAGCCGCAGCGGGAGGGGGACGACAGATACGCAGTATTTT; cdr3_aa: CASSRSGRGTTDTQYF
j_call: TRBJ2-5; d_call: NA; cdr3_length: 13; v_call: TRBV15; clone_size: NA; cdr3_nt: TGTGCCACCAGCAGGGACAGTCAAGAGACCCAGTACTTC; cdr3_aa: CATSRDSQETQYF
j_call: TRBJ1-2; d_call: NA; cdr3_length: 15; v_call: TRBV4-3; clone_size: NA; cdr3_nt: TGCGCCAGCAGCCGCGGCGGAGGAGGGTATTCTGGCTACACCTTC; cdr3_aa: CASSRGGGGYSGYTF
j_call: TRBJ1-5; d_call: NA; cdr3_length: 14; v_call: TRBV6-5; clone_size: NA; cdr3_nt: TGTGCCAGCAGCTTGGGGGGGGCTCAGCAGCCCCAGCATTTT; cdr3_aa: CASSLGGAQQPQHF
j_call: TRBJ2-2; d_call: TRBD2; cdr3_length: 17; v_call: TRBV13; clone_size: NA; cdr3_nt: TGTGCCAGCAGCCCCGGGACGGGACTAGCGGGTTCCGGGGAGCTGTTTTTT; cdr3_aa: CASSPGTGLAGSGELFF
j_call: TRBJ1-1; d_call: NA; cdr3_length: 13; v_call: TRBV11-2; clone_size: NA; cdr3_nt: TGTGCCAGCAGCTTGGGGAGGAACACTGAAGCTTTCTTT; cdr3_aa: CASSLGRNTEAFF
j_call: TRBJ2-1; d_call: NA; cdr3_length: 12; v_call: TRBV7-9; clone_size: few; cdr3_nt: TGTGCCAGCAGCTTAGCGCTGGGGGGAATGTTCTTC; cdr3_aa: CASSLALGGMFF
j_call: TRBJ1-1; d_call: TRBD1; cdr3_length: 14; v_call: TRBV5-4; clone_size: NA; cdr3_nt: TGTGCCAGCAGCTCGGACAGGTCTAGGACTGAAGCTTTCTTT; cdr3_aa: CASSSDRSRTEAFF
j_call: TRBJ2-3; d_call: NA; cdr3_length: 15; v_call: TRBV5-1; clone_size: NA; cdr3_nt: TGCGCCAGCAGCCCAGGGGGGAGTGGGGCAGATACGCAGTATTTT; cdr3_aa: CASSPGGSGADTQYF
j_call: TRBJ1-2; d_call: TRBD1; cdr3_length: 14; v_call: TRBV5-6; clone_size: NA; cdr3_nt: TGTGCCAGCAGCGAGGGGACAGGGTTCTATGGCTACACCTTC; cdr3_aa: CASSEGTGFYGYTF
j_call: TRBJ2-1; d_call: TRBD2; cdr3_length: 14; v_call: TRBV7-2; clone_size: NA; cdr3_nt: TGTGCCAGCAGCTTAGAAACTAGCGGACTTCGTGTGTTCTTC; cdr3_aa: CASSLETSGLRVFF
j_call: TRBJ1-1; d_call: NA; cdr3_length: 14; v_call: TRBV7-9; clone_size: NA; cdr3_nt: TGTGCCAGCAGCTTATCAGGGGATAACACTGAAGCTTTCTTT; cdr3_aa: CASSLSGDNTEAFF
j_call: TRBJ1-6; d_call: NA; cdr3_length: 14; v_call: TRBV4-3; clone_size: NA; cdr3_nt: TGCGCCAGCAGCCCTGCGGGCAGGGGTTCACCCCTCCACTTT; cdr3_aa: CASSPAGRGSPLHF
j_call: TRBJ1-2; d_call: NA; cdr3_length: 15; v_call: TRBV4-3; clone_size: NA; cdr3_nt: TGCGCCAGCAGCTATCCCGGGGGGGGCAAGGGTGGCTACACCTTC; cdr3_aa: CASSYPGGGKGGYTF
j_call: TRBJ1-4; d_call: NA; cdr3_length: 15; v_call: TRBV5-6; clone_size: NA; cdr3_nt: TGTGCCAGCAGCGGGGCGGACAGCGGTAATGAAAAACTGTTTTTT; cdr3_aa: CASSGADSGNEKLFF
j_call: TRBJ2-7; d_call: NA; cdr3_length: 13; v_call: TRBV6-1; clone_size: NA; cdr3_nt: TGTGCCAGCAGCCCTACCCTCGGACAAGAGCAGTACTTC; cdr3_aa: CASSPTLGQEQYF
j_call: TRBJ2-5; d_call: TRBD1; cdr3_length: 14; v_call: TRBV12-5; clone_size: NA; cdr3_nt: TGTGCTAGTGGTATGGACAGGGTAGTAGAGACCCAGTACTTC; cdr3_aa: CASGMDRVVETQYF
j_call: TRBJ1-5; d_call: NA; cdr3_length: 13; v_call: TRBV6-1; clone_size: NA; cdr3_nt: TGTGCCAGCAGTTCAGGGGGCAATCAGCCCCAGCATTTT; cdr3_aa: CASSSGGNQPQHF
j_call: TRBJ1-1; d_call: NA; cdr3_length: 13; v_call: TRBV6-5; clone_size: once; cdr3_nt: TGTGCCAGCAGAGGGAGGGGGTTCGCTGAAGCTTTCTTT; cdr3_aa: CASRGRGFAEAFF
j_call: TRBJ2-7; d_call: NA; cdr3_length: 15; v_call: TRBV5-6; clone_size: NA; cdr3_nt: TGTGCCAGCAGCTTCCCCACACAGGAGGGGTCCGAGCAGTACTTC; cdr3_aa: CASSFPTQEGSEQYF
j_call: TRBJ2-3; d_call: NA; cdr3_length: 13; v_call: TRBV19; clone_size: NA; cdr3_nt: TGTGCCAGTAGTCTAGGTCTTACAGATACGCAGTATTTT; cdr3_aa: CASSLGLTDTQYF
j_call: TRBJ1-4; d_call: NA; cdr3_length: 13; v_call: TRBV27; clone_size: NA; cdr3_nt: TGTGCCAGCAGCAACAGGGTGGGGGAAAAACTGTTTTTT; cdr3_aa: CASSNRVGEKLFF
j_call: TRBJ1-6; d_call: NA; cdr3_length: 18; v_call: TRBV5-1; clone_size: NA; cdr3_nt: TGCGCCAGCAGCCAGCTAGGTCCTCAGAGCTCCTATAATTCACCCCTCCACTTT; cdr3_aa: CASSQLGPQSSYNSPLHF
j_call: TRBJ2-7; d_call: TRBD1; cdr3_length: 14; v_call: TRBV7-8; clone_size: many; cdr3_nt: TGTGCCAGCAGCCCCCGACAGGGTCCCTACGAGCAGTACTTC; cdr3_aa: CASSPRQGPYEQYF
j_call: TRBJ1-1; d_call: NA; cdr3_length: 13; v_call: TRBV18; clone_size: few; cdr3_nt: TGTGCCAGCTCACGGGAGATGAACACTGAAGCTTTCTTT; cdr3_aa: CASSREMNTEAFF
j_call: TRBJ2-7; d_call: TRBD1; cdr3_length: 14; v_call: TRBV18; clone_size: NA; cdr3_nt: TGTGCCAGCTCACAGGGGACAGATTTTTACGAGCAGTACTTC; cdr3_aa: CASSQGTDFYEQYF
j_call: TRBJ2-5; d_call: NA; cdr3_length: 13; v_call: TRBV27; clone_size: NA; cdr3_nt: TGTGCCAGCAGTCCCCCCGGGGTCGAGACCCAGTACTTC; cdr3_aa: CASSPPGVETQYF
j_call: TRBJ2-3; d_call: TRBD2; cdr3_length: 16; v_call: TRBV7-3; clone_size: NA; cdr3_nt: TGTGCCAGCAGCCAACTAGGGAGGGGTACGTCAGATACGCAGTATTTT; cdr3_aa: CASSQLGRGTSDTQYF
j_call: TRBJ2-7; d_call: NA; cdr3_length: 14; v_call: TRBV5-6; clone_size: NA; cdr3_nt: TGTGCCAGCAGCTTTTTTCAGGGGATCTACGAGCAGTACTTC; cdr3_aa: CASSFFQGIYEQYF
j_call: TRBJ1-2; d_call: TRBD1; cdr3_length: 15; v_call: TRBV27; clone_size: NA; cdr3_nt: TGTGCCAGCAGTTTAAGGGGACAGGGGGCAAGGGGCTACACCTTC; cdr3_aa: CASSLRGQGARGYTF
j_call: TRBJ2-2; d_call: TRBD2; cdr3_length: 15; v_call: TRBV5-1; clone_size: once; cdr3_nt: TGCGCCAGCAGCTTGGAGACTAGCGGGGCCGGGGAGCTGTTTTTT; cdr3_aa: CASSLETSGAGELFF
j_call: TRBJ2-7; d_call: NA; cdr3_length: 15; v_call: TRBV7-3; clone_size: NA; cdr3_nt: TGTGCCAGCAGCCCGACGGTGGACAGAACCTACGAGCAGTACTTC; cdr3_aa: CASSPTVDRTYEQYF
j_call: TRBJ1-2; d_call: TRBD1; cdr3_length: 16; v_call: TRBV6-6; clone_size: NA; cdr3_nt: TGTGCCAGCAGTTACTCGGTGTTGGGACAGGGGTATGGCTACACCTTC; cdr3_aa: CASSYSVLGQGYGYTF
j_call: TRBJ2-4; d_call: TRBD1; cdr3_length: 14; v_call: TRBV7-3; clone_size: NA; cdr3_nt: TGTGCCAGCAGCTTAGGGACAGGGAAAAACATTCAGTACTTC; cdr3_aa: CASSLGTGKNIQYF
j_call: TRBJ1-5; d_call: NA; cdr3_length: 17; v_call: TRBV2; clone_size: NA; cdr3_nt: TGTGCCAGCAGTGATCAGGATATCCCTTATAGCAATCAGCCCCAGCATTTT; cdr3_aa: CASSDQDIPYSNQPQHF
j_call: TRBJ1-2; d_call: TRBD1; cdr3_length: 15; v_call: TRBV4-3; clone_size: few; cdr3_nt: TGCGCCAGCAGCGAGACAGGGGAGGATGCCTATGGCTACACCTTC; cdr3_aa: CASSETGEDAYGYTF
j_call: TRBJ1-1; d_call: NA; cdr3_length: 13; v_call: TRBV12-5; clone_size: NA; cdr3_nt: TGTGCTAGTGGTACGACAGGGAACACTGAAGCTTTCTTT; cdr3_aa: CASGTTGNTEAFF
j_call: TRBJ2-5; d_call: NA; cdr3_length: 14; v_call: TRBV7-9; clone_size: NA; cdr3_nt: TGTGCCAGCAGCCCTGAGGGAGGTACGGAGACCCAGTACTTC; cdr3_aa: CASSPEGGTETQYF
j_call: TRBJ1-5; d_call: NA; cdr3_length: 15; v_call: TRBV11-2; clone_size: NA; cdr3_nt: TGTGCCAGCAGCTTAGATTTGACAGTCAATCAGCCCCAGCATTTT; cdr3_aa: CASSLDLTVNQPQHF